This entry lists 4 T cell receptor beta chains sequenced from one sample in a study of cytomegalovirus exposure and HLA in healthy donors. The PCR made use of 60 Vbeta and 13 Jbeta primers. The repertoire was sequenced with immunoSEQ multiplex PCR; TCRdb's copy has only in-frame clones and lacks some. The table lists nearly 200,000 clones, 70% to 85% of them singletons. The sample comprised PBMCs. The receptors come from a boy aged 2 to 9 in good health and CMV-seronegative.

This chain links TRBV7-3 with TRBJ2-1; 7 bases align to TRBD2. This CDR3 contains 16 residues. Germline trimming cut 0 bases from V and 5 bases from J; bases unmatched to any gene: 7. Germline values: CDR1 SGHTA, CDR2 FQGTGA. In DNA form, the CDR3 reads TGTGCCAGCAGCTTAACGTTTGGCGGGGGAAACAATGAGCAGTTCTTC. Its protein product is CASSLTFGGGNNEQFF.

J is TRBJ1-2 and V is TRBV19; D call uncertain. Trimming cost V 7 bases and J 1 base, with 16 bases left between them. The CDR3 runs 15 residues. CDR1 LNHDA and CDR2 SQIVND come from the germline V gene (reference sequence). CDR3 protein: CASKDVGPSNYGYTF. The CDR3, as DNA: TGTGCCAGTAAAGATGTGGGCCCGAGTAACTATGGCTACACCTTC. Complete variable domain (other parts from reference TRBV19 and TRBJ1-2): DGGITQSPKYLFRKEGQNVTLSCEQNLNHDAMYWYRQDPGQGLRLIYYSQIVNDFQKGDIAEGYSVSREKKESFPLTVTSAQKNPTAFYLCASKDVGPSNYGYTFGSGTRLTVV.

The chain combines TRBV10-3 with TRBJ2-3; perhaps TRBD2 as D (5 bases). The CDR3 totals 13 residues. Deletions cut 10 bases from V and 5 bases from J, with 16 bases between. CDR1 is ENHRY and CDR2 is SYGVKD in the germline V gene. The CDR3 spells CASTSIGRDTQYF. CDR3 nucleotide sequence: TGTGCCAGTACCTCCATTGGGAGAGATACGCAGTATTTT.

This rearrangement joins TRBV2 to TRBJ2-4, with D tentatively TRBD1 (5 bases). V dropped 5 bases and J dropped 0 bases, with 17 bases sitting between them. The CDR3 covers 17 residues. Germline V lookup: CDR1 SNHLY, CDR2 FYNNEI. As DNA, the CDR3 is TGTGCCAGCAGTCACCTATCGACAGTCCCAGCCAAAAACATTCAGTACTTC. It yields the protein CASSHLSTVPAKNIQYF.